One sample yielded the 30 T cell receptor beta chains listed below, sequenced in a study of cytomegalovirus exposure and HLA in healthy donors (dated by TCRdb to 2017 to 2019). The library relied on the immunoSEQ multiplex PCR assay. TCRdb stores this immuneACCESS table with in-frame sequences only. Part of the clones is absent; in the studies checked, under half of the shortfall reflects unresolved V genes, and no reason is known for the rest. The sample table records some 170,000 clones; roughly 86% of these occur just once. The ten largest account for roughly 2.5% of the sample. Input material: PBMCs. These receptors all come from a man aged 18 to 29 in good health and CMV-seropositive.

V is TRBV4-2 and J is TRBJ2-7, with 10 nucleotides matching TRBD2. Germline V gene lookup returns CDR1 LGHNA and CDR2 YNFKEQ. The CDR3 sequence is 17 residues long. V was pared by 3 bases and J by 1 base, with 9 bases of the junction left unmatched. The CDR3 DNA is TGTGCCAGCAGCCAGCACGAAACTAGCGGGGATTCCTACGAGCAGTACTTC. As protein: CASSQHETSGDSYEQYF.

Concerning this clone itself: One end of the junction is discordant with germline, which a read error may explain. The genes are TRBV7-2 and TRBJ2-7; D possibly corresponds to TRBD2 (6 bases). CDR3 length: 16 amino acids. Germline V gene data show CDR1 as SGHTA and CDR2 as FQGNSA. CDR3 nucleotide sequence: TGTGCCAGCACCTTAGGGGAAGCGGGTGGGTCCTACGAGCAGTACTTC. This sequence encodes CASTLGEAGGSYEQYF.

This clone was counted a few times. The chain uses TRBV5-1 and TRBJ2-1, with a weak D call TRBD2 (5 bases). The CDR3 is 15 amino acids. The germline V gene encodes CDR1 SGHRS and CDR2 YFSETQ. V dropped 4 bases and J dropped 1 base, with 12 bases sitting between them. CDR3 sequence: CASSGELKSYNEQFF. The DNA for the CDR3 is TGCGCCAGCAGCGGGGAGTTGAAGTCCTACAATGAGCAGTTCTTC.

As DNA, the CDR3 is TGCGCCAGCAGCCAAGGTCTCGGGACAGAGTTTCATAGCAATCAGCCCCAGCATTTT. Amino acids: CASSQGLGTEFHSNQPQHF. V gene TRBV4-3 combines with J gene TRBJ1-5; 7 bases fit TRBD1. Germline CDR1 LGHNA, CDR2 YSLEER. The CDR3 runs to 19 residues. J gave up 0 bases and V 1 base, and 12 bases lay outside the gene matches.

The chain joins TRBV19 to TRBJ1-6, with 12 bases fitting TRBD1. J was trimmed by 15 bases and V by 5 bases; bases with no gene match: 14. CDR3 length: 16 amino acids. CDR1 is LNHDA, CDR2 SQIVND, per germline (reference sequence). CDR3 DNA: TGTGCCAGTAGTCTTTTGGGGACAGGGGGCCAGTATCTCCTCCACTTT. As protein: CASSLLGTGGQYLLHF.

The chain combines TRBV15 with TRBJ2-7; 7 bases fit TRBD1. From germline, CDR1 is LNHNV and CDR2 YYDKDF (reference sequence). V gave up 8 bases and J gave up 5 bases; unmatched junction bases: 15. This CDR3 has 15 amino acids. The CDR3 region has the DNA TGTGCCACCTCCCCGGTGGGGACAGTGGGGGACGAGCAGTACTTC. Its protein is CATSPVGTVGDEQYF. Looking up the rest from reference TRBV15 and TRBJ2-7 gives the full variable domain: DAMVIQNPRYQVTQFGKPVTLSCSQTLNHNVMYWYQQKSSQAPKLLFHYYDKDFNNEADTPDNFQSRRPNTSFCFLDIRSPGLGDTAMYLCATSPVGTVGDEQYFGPGTRLTVT.

This clone was detected only a few times. V usage is TRBV5-1 and J usage is TRBJ2-7, with 8 bases fitting TRBD2. CDR3 length: 14 residues. Germline values: CDR1 SGHRS, CDR2 YFSETQ. J was trimmed by 4 bases and V by 3 bases; bases with no gene match: 6. The CDR3 loop reads CASSSGLVGYEQYF. CDR3 DNA: TGCGCCAGCAGCTCGGGACTAGTAGGGTACGAGCAGTACTTC.

The rearrangement links TRBV28 to TRBJ1-1; maybe TRBD1 (6 bases). CDR1 is MDHEN and CDR2 is SYDVKM in the germline V gene. Between the trimmed V and J ends, which lost 6 bases and 6 bases, there was a span of 11 bases. This CDR3 comprises 12 residues. CDR3 amino acids: CASSLRTAEAFF. DNA for the CDR3: TGTGCCAGCAGCCTAAGGACAGCTGAAGCTTTCTTT.

The chain combines TRBV7-2 with TRBJ2-7, with D possibly being TRBD1 (6 bases). Trimming removed 0 bases at V and 4 bases at J, with 10 bases between. Germline V gene data show CDR1 as SGHTA and CDR2 as FQGNSA. The CDR3 sequence is 14 residues long. The CDR3 here is CASSLASRGYEQYF. For the CDR3, the DNA is TGTGCCAGCAGCTTAGCCTCCAGGGGATACGAGCAGTACTTC.

The chain combines TRBV19 with TRBJ1-6, with TRBD1 matching 7 bases. With 4 bases clipped from V and 8 bases from J, the junction kept 8 bases outside the gene matches. Germline CDR1 LNHDA, CDR2 SQIVND (reference sequence). The CDR3 totals 15 residues. The CDR3 DNA sequence: TGTGCCAGTAGTAAAGACAGGGTGGATTATTCACCCCTCCACTTT. Its translation is CASSKDRVDYSPLHF.

The V call is TRBV27, the J call TRBJ2-1, with D perhaps matching TRBD1 (6 bases). V was trimmed by 3 bases and J by 8 bases, leaving 11 bases between them. The CDR3 runs 13 residues. Germline values: CDR1 MNHEY, CDR2 SMNVEV (reference sequence). The CDR3 region has the DNA TGTGCCAGCAGTTTGACAGGTCTCGATGAGCAGTTCTTC. It encodes CASSLTGLDEQFF.

The chain employs TRBV25-1 and TRBJ1-4; D may be TRBD1 (5 bases). The CDR3 is 16 amino acids. V lost 2 bases and J lost 8, with 18 bases in between. Germline V gives CDR1 MGHDK, CDR2 SYGVNS. Here the CDR3 reads CASSETAGRAGEKLFF. The CDR3 region has the DNA TGTGCCAGCAGTGAAACCGCGGGCAGGGCGGGGGAAAAACTGTTTTTT.

In DNA, the CDR3 is TGTGCCAGCAGCTTACGTACTAGCGAGCAGTACTTC. Translating it yields CASSLRTSEQYF. J is TRBJ2-7 and V is TRBV7-2; a possible D gene is TRBD2 (5 bases). This CDR3 has 12 amino acids. CDR1 is SGHTA and CDR2 is FQGNSA in the germline V gene. The V and J ends lost 2 bases and 6 bases respectively, with 8 bases between them.

This clone was detected only once. The gene calls are TRBV5-1 and TRBJ2-7; D remains ambiguous. The germline V gene encodes CDR1 SGHRS and CDR2 YFSETQ. There are 13 residues in the CDR3. V was clipped by 3 bases and J by 2 bases, with 9 bases between them. CDR3 region: CASSSSQAYEQYF. CDR3 coding DNA: TGCGCCAGCAGCTCCAGTCAGGCCTACGAGCAGTACTTC.

J is TRBJ2-7 and V is TRBV6-1; D possibly corresponds to TRBD1 (6 bases). Germline assignment: CDR1 MNHNS and CDR2 SASEGT. The CDR3 consists of 15 residues. The germline V and J ends were trimmed by 2 bases and 3 bases, with 14 bases remaining between them. The CDR3: CASSELGTTFYEQYF. DNA for the CDR3: TGTGCCAGCAGTGAACTCGGGACAACCTTCTACGAGCAGTACTTC.

The V call is TRBV5-1, the J call TRBJ1-5; 11 bases are a match to TRBD1. This CDR3 region has 16 residues. CDR1 is SGHRS and CDR2 is YFSETQ in the germline V gene. Trimming cost V 4 bases and J 1 base; bases outside gene matches: 4. DNA for the CDR3: TGCGCCAGCAGCATCGGGGACAGGGGGAGCAATCAGCCCCAGCATTTT. It translates to CASSIGDRGSNQPQHF.

This clone was seen more than once but under ten times. The gene calls are TRBV7-2 and TRBJ1-2, with 8 bases lining up with TRBD1. The J segment lost 3 bases and the V segment lost 5 bases, leaving 2 bases of the junction unmatched. The CDR3 spans 13 residues. Germline CDR1 and CDR2: SGHTA and FQGNSA. CDR3 nucleotide sequence: TGTGCCAGCAGCCAGGACAGGGACTATGGCTACACCTTC. Translation gives CASSQDRDYGYTF. Full variable domain (remainder filled in from reference TRBV7-2 and TRBJ1-2): GAGVSQSPSNKVTEKGKDVELRCDPISGHTALYWYRQSLGQGLEFLIYFQGNSAPDKSGLPSDRFSAERTGGSVSTLTIQRTQQEDSAVYLCASSQDRDYGYTFGSGTRLTVV.

This clone has a handful of counts. This chain joins TRBV2 and TRBJ1-5; TRBD1 might be the D (6 bases). The V gene's germline CDR1 is SNHLY and CDR2 FYNNEI. The CDR3 sequence is 13 residues long. V gave up 0 bases and J gave up 11 bases, with 11 bases separating them. CDR3: CASSEADQGTQHF. CDR3 bases: TGTGCCAGCAGTGAAGCGGACCAGGGGACCCAGCATTTT.

This chain connects TRBV5-1 to TRBJ2-3; the D is unclear. Trimming cost V 2 bases and J 6 bases, with 4 bases left between them. The CDR3 extends over 11 amino acids. Germline V gene lookup returns CDR1 SGHRS and CDR2 YFSETQ. Here the CDR3 DNA reads TGCGCCAGCAGCTTTGAGGATACGCAGTATTTT. It encodes CASSFEDTQYF.

A single count supports this clone. The genes are TRBV27 and TRBJ2-2; TRBD1 might be the D (6 bases). This CDR3 is 14 amino acids long. Between the trimmed V and J ends, which lost 4 bases and 7 bases, there was a span of 13 bases. Germline assignment: CDR1 MNHEY and CDR2 SMNVEV (reference sequence). This CDR3 reads CASSSQGLGGELFF. Here the CDR3 DNA reads TGTGCCAGCAGTTCTCAGGGGTTGGGCGGGGAGCTGTTTTTT.

This clone was seen a handful of times. The chain has TRBV18 and TRBJ2-7, with 11 bases lining up with TRBD1. Germline-derived CDR1 and CDR2 are KGHSH and LQKENI. Trimming at V came to 4 bases and at J to 1 base, leaving 9 bases not matched to a gene. The CDR3 runs to 17 residues. The CDR3 region has the DNA TGTGCCAGCTCACGGGGGTCGGGACAGGGGGTTTCCTACGAGCAGTACTTC. Protein: CASSRGSGQGVSYEQYF.

The chain employs TRBV18 and TRBJ1-5, with a possible D match to TRBD1 (5 bases). V was clipped by 4 bases and J by 3 bases, with 13 bases between them. From germline, CDR1 is KGHSH and CDR2 LQKENI. This CDR3 comprises 15 residues. The CDR3 is CASSLQDGYNQPQHF. The CDR3 DNA sequence: TGTGCCAGCTCACTACAGGACGGTTACAATCAGCCCCAGCATTTT.

V is TRBV4-3 and J is TRBJ2-3; D remains unclear. The V and J ends lost 3 bases and 1 base respectively, with 8 bases between them. Germline V gene data show CDR1 as LGHNA and CDR2 as YSLEER. The CDR3 is 14 amino acids. CDR3 loop: CASSHDGGTDTQYF. CDR3 nucleotides: TGCGCCAGCAGCCATGACGGAGGCACAGATACGCAGTATTTT.

The V and J genes are TRBV7-2 and TRBJ2-7; D unclear. With 1 base removed from V and 3 bases from J, the gap between germline ends came to 10 bases. The CDR3 is 14 residues long. The germline V gene has CDR1 SGHTA and CDR2 FQGNSA. The CDR3 loop is CASSLGFQNYEQYF. CDR3 in DNA: TGTGCCAGCAGCTTAGGGTTCCAGAACTACGAGCAGTACTTC.

V is TRBV27 and J is TRBJ2-2, with a tentative D call TRBD2 (5 bases). The CDR3 contains 13 residues. V was shortened by 5 bases and J by 8 bases, with 12 bases between the two germline ends. The germline V gene encodes CDR1 MNHEY and CDR2 SMNVEV (reference sequence). The CDR3 sequence is CASSPRASGELFF. CDR3 nucleotides: TGTGCCAGCAGTCCGAGGGCCTCAGGGGAGCTGTTTTTT.

The chain recombines TRBV7-6 with TRBJ2-3, with TRBD1 matching 8 bases. This CDR3 has 20 residues. The germline gives CDR1 SGHVS, CDR2 FNYEAQ. With V trimmed by 0 bases and J by 0 bases, 14 bases remained unmatched. The CDR3 here is CASSLAWSPGGRYSTDTQYF. The CDR3 nucleotides read TGTGCCAGCAGCTTAGCGTGGTCCCCAGGGGGCCGGTATAGCACAGATACGCAGTATTTT.

A word on this clone: Different DNA sequences within this sample yield the same CDR3. The chain links TRBV7-9 to TRBJ1-1; D possibly corresponds to TRBD1 (6 bases). This CDR3 is built from 12 residues. V gave up 1 base and J gave up 6 bases, with 6 bases separating them. Germline CDR1 SEHNR, CDR2 FQNEAQ (reference sequence). This CDR3 is CASSLGTAEAFF. The CDR3 nucleotides read TGTGCCAGCAGCTTAGGGACAGCTGAAGCTTTCTTT. Full variable domain (outside the CDR3, taken from reference TRBV7-9 and TRBJ1-1): DTGVSQNPRHKITKRGQNVTFRCDPISEHNRLYWYRQTLGQGPEFLTYFQNEAQLEKSRLLSDRFSAERPKGSFSTLEIQRTEQGDSAMYLCASSLGTAEAFFGQGTRLTVV.

V usage is TRBV4-2 and J usage is TRBJ2-7, with TRBD1 identical over 7 bases. The CDR3 is 16 residues long. Trimming at V came to 1 base and at J to 7 bases, leaving 13 bases not matched to a gene. Germline V lookup: CDR1 LGHNA, CDR2 YNFKEQ. The CDR3 region is CASSQASGQVSLEQYF. CDR3 nucleotide sequence: TGTGCCAGCAGCCAAGCTTCCGGACAGGTCTCCCTGGAGCAGTACTTC.

In this sample, this clone turned up a few times. The V gene is TRBV14, the J gene TRBJ2-7; D not resolved. The CDR3 has 13 amino acids. From germline, CDR1 is SGHDN and CDR2 FVKESK. With 0 bases removed from V and 6 bases from J, the gap between germline ends came to 9 bases. DNA of the CDR3: TGTGCCAGCAGCCAAGAGTATAGTGGCGAGCAGTACTTC. It is translated as CASSQEYSGEQYF.

The CDR3 coding sequence is TGTGCCAGCAGCCCCCGTGCCCGGGAAAACATTCAGTACTTC. This encodes CASSPRARENIQYF. V usage is TRBV7-2 and J usage is TRBJ2-4; D uncertain. Germline CDR1 and CDR2: SGHTA and FQGNSA. Trimming removed 5 bases from V and 5 bases from J, with 13 bases in between. This CDR3 is built from 14 residues.